This T cell receptor beta chain appears in the sequencing data of a study of spatial heterogeneity in lung cancer. Documented time point: sample taken at primary tumor resection. Using its own MiXCR run on the 5' RACE reads, TCRdb lists one record per CDR3 protein. This sample has about 78,000 distinct CDR3 sequences, with roughly 8% found just once. Trimming left V 5 bases short and J 2 bases short, with 7 bases between. CDR1 MNHEY and CDR2 SMNVEV come from the germline V gene (reference sequence). The CDR3 is 14 amino acids. Source: PBMCs, taken at surgery. The clonotype comes from a male donor with early-stage non-small cell lung cancer. The V call is TRBV27, the J call TRBJ1-6; the D is unclear. CDR3 sequence: CASSGDTYNSPLHF. The CDR3 DNA reads TGTGCCAGCAGTGGTGACACCTATAATTCACCCCTCCACTTT.